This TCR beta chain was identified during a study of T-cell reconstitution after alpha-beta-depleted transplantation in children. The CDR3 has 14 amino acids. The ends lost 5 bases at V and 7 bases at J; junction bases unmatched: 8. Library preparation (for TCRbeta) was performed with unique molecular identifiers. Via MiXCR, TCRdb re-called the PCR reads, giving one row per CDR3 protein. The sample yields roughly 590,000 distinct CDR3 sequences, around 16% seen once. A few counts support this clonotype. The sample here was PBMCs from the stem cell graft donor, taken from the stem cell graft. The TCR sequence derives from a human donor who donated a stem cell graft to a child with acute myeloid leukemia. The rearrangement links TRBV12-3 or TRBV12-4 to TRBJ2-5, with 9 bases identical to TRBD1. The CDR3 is CASSEQGAVGTQYF. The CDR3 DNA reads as TGTGCCAGCAGTGAACAGGGGGCGGTTGGGACCCAGTACTTC.